The source of this T cell receptor beta chain is a study of response to subunit inactivated influenza vaccine. This clonotype was seen ten or more times. In TCRdb, the RT-PCR reads were re-called with MiXCR into one record per CDR3 protein. This sample has about 520,000 distinct CDR3 sequences; roughly 7.6% occur once, and the top ten carry under 15%. V shed 5 bases and J shed 3 bases, with 20 bases lying between them. The CDR3 is 16 amino acids. Germline V gene data show CDR1 as SGHVS and CDR2 as FQNEAQ. This rearrangement joins TRBV7-8 to TRBJ2-7; TRBD2 might be the D (5 bases). This clonotype was sampled from a man aged 50 to 69 who received an inactivated influenza vaccine. Sequencing was performed on PBMCs from blood, taken around 25 months after vaccination. The CDR3, as DNA: TGTGCCAGCAGCCGAGTCGGAAGCGGAGTTAACTACGAGCAGTACTTC. Its protein is CASSRVGSGVNYEQYF.